This T cell receptor beta chain was observed in a study of vaccination effects on CD4 cells after COVID-19. Pools of viral peptides were used by the ViraFEST assay to expand antigen-specific CD4+ T cells ahead of sequencing. After around 10 days in culture, the CD4+ T cells were isolated. Nobody among the vaccine recipients had prior SARS-CoV-2 infection (nucleocapsid antibodies were negative). A few million PBMC per well were cultured with around 10 IU/ml IL-2 and about 10 ug/ml peptides. On both days 3 and 7, half of the culture medium was replaced with IL-2 medium. Turning to this clone: As yet, its antigen is unknown.

Study conclusions and caveats: By a late point after vaccination, infection- and vaccine-induced clones had shrunk markedly through clonal contraction. There was only 1 of 255 vaccine-induced clones in healthy vaccinees that cross-reacted with common cold coronaviruses.

The germline V gene encodes CDR1 GTSNPN and CDR2 SVGIG (reference sequence). This CDR3 spans 11 amino acids. The V gene lost 4 bases and the J gene lost 2 bases, with 5 bases spanning the gap. The assay was immunoSEQ multiplex PCR, and TCRdb's table has in-frame clones only and misses some. The sample holds 25,000 to 30,000 clones, around 72% seen once. The chain carries TRBV30 and TRBJ1-1; the D is unclear. The receptor comes from a human donor who received a COVID-19 vaccine. The sequences come from CD4+ T cells from PBMCs cultured with SARS-CoV-2 spike peptides, collected before COVID-19 vaccination. CDR3 region: CAWMFNTEAFF. CDR3 nucleotides: TGTGCCTGGATGTTTAACACTGAAGCTTTCTTT.